This TCR beta chain was profiled in a study of blood T cell repertoires in COVID-19. Overall study: Samples representing acute and convalescent COVID-19 were sourced from the United States, Italy and Spain. In each case, the material was cDNA or gDNA derived from T cells, B-cell-depleted T cells, or PBMCs.

Methods used by the authors: It was from reference gene primer amplification that nucleated cell counts were estimated. Clones were sequenced by immunoSEQ multiplex PCR, and TCRdb holds only the in-frame ones, with some missing. V, J and clone size are those of that table, while D and trimming were read from the DNA. Of 30,000 to 45,000 clones detected, about 91% appear once; the ten largest clones hold about 5%. CDR1 and CDR2 (germline): MNHEY, SVGAGI. V trimming: 6 bases; J trimming: 9 bases; junction bases outside the gene matches: 10. The CDR3 contains 15 residues. The chain couples TRBV6-5 to TRBJ1-6; 8 bases align to TRBD1. Input material: peripheral blood. This TCR came from a woman in her 70s with active COVID-19. CDR3 in amino acids: CASSPTDRVASPLHF. The CDR3 bases are TGTGCCAGCAGCCCCACGGACAGGGTTGCTTCACCCCTCCACTTT.